This T cell receptor beta chain was sequenced in a study of blood T cell repertoires in COVID-19. Study-wide background: Researchers got acute and convalescent COVID-19 samples from the United States, Italy and Spain. In each case, the material was cDNA or gDNA derived from T cells, B-cell-depleted T cells, or PBMCs.

Germline V gene lookup returns CDR1 SGHTA and CDR2 FQGTGA. The V end lost 1 base, the J end lost 6 bases, and 8 bases lay between the germline ends. The CDR3 covers 13 residues. Profiling relied on immunoSEQ multiplex PCR, and the TCRdb table lists in-frame clones only, not all of them. The table shows roughly 55,000 clones, with 80% to 95% occurring only once. Sequenced material: peripheral blood. The clonotype comes from a human donor with active COVID-19. The donor label of this sample is uncertain. The J gene is TRBJ2-3, the V gene TRBV7-3; no reliable D call. CDR3 in amino acids: CASSLIPRDTQYF. The CDR3 DNA reads TGTGCCAGCAGCTTAATTCCGAGGGATACGCAGTATTTT.